The T cell receptor (beta chain) described here comes from a study of response to subunit inactivated influenza vaccine. Study-level results: Seasonal influenza vaccination, on each occasion, was suggested by the authors to recruit few new T cells.

Of note for this clonotype: Its specificity is not known.

Germline assignment: CDR1 LNHDA and CDR2 SQIVND (reference sequence). The CDR3 is 14 amino acids. Between the trimmed V and J ends, which lost 5 bases and 0 bases, there was a span of 11 bases. TCRdb re-called the RT-PCR reads through MiXCR, storing one row per CDR3 protein. The sample contains 400,000 to 650,000 distinct CDR3 sequences, around 7.7% of which appear only once. The chain combines TRBV19 with TRBJ2-7; D not certain. This sample comprised PBMCs from blood, obtained roughly 24 months after vaccination. The TCR originated in a man aged 45-69 years who received an inactivated influenza vaccine. This chain's CDR3 is CASSLRANSYEQYF. The CDR3 DNA is TGTGCCAGTAGTCTCCGGGCGAACTCCTACGAGCAGTACTTC.